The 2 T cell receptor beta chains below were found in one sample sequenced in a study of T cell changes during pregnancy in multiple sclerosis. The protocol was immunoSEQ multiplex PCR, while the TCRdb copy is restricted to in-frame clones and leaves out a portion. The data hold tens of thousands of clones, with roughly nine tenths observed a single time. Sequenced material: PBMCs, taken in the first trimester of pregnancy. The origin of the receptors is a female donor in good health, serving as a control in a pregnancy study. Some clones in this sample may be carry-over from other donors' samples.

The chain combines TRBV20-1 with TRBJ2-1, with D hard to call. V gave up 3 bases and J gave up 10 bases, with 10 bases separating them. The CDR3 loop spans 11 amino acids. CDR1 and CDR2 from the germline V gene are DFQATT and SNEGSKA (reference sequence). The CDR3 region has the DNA TGCAGTGCTAGTGAGCTCTGGGAGCAGTTCTTC. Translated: CSASELWEQFF.

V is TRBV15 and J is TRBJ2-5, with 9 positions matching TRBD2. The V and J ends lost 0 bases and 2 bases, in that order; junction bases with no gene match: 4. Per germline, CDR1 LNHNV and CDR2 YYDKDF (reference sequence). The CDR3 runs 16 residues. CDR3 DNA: TGTGCCACCAGCAGAGATCTGGCGGGAGGGCAAGAGACCCAGTACTTC. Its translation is CATSRDLAGGQETQYF. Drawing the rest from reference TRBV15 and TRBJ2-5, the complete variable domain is DAMVIQNPRYQVTQFGKPVTLSCSQTLNHNVMYWYQQKSSQAPKLLFHYYDKDFNNEADTPDNFQSRRPNTSFCFLDIRSPGLGDTAMYLCATSRDLAGGQETQYFGPGTRLLVL.